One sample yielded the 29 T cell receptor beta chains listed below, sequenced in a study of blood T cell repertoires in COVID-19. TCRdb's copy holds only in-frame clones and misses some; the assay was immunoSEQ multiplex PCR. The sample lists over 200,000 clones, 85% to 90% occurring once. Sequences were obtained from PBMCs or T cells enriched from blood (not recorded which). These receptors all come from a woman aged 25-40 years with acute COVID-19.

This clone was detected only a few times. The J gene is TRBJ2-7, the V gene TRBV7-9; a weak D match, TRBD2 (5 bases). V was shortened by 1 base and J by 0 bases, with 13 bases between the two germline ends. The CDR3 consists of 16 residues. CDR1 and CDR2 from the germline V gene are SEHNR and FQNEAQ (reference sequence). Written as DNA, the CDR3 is TGTGCCAGCAGCTTAGTCGGGCGGGCCACCTCCTACGAGCAGTACTTC. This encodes CASSLVGRATSYEQYF.

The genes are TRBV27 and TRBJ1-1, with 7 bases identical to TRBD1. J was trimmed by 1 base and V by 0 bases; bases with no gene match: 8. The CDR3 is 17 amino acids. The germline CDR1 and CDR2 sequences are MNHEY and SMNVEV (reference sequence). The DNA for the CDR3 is TGTGCCAGCAGTTTATCGAGGAGGGGGCGCGGGAACACTGAAGCTTTCTTT. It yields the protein CASSLSRRGRGNTEAFF.

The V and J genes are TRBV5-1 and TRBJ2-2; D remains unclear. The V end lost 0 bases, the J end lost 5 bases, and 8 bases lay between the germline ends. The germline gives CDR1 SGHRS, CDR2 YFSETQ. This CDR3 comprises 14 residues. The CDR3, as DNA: TGCGCCAGCAGCTTGGATCGCGAAACCGGGGAGCTGTTTTTT. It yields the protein CASSLDRETGELFF.

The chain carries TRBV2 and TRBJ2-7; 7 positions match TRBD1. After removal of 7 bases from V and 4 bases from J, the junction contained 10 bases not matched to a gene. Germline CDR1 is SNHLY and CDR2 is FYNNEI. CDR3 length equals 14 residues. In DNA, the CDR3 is TGTGCCAGCACTCTCCGGACAGGTTCTTACGAGCAGTACTTC. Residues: CASTLRTGSYEQYF.

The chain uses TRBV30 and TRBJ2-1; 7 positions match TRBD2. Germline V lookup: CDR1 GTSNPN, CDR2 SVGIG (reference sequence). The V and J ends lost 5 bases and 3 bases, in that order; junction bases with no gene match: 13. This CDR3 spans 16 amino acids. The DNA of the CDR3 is TGTGCCTGGGACCCGGGCCCTTGGGGGGGCTACAATGAGCAGTTCTTC. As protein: CAWDPGPWGGYNEQFF.

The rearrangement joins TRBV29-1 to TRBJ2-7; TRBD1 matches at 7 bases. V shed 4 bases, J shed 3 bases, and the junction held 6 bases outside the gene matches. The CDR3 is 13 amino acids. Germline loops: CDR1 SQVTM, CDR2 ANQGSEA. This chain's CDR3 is CSVADRNFYEQYF. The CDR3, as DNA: TGCAGCGTTGCGGACAGGAACTTCTACGAGCAGTACTTC.

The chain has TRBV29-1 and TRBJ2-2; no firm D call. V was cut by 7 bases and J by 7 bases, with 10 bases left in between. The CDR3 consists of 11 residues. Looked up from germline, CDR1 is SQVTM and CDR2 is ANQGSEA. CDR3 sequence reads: CSAAEIGELFF. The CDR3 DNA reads TGCAGCGCCGCGGAGATCGGGGAGCTGTTTTTT.

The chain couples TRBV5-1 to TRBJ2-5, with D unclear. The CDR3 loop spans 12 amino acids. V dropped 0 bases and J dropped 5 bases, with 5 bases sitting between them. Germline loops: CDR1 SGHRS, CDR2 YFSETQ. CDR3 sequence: CASSLAIETQYF. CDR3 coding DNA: TGCGCCAGCAGCTTGGCCATCGAGACCCAGTACTTC.

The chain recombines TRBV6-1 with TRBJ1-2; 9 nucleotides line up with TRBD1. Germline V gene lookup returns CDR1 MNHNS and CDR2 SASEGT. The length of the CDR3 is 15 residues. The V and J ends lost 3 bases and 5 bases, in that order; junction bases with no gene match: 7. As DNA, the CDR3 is TGTGCCAGCAGTGAGCTACAGGGGGCAAGGTATGGCTACACCTTC. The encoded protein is CASSELQGARYGYTF.

Here the CDR3 reads CASSQDTVAREAFF. CDR3 sequence (DNA): TGTGCCAGCAGCCAAGATACAGTGGCTCGGGAAGCTTTCTTT. The chain combines TRBV3-1 (or the pseudogene TRBV3-2) with TRBJ1-1; the D is unclear. V was trimmed by 0 bases and J by 8 bases, leaving 13 bases between them. This CDR3 comprises 14 residues. Germline V gene lookup returns CDR1 LGHDT and CDR2 YNNKEL (reference sequence).

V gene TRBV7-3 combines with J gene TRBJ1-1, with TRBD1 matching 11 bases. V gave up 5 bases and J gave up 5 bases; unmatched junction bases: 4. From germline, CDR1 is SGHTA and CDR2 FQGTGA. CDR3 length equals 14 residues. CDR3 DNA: TGTGCCAGCAGCCCGGGACAGGGGGGTACTGAAGCTTTCTTT. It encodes CASSPGQGGTEAFF.

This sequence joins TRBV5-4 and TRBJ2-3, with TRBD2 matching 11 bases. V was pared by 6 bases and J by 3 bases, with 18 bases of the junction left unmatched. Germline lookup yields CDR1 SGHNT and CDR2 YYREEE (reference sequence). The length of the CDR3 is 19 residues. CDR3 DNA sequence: TGTGCCAGCACCGCGTCCTTTGTAGCGGGGGGGCCTACGACAGATACGCAGTATTTT. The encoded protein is CASTASFVAGGPTTDTQYF.

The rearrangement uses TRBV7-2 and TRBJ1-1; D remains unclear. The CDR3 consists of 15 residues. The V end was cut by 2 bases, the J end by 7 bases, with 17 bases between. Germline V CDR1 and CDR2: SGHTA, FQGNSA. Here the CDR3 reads CASSLSWGVGGEAFF. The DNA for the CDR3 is TGTGCCAGCAGCTTATCATGGGGTGTAGGAGGTGAAGCTTTCTTT.

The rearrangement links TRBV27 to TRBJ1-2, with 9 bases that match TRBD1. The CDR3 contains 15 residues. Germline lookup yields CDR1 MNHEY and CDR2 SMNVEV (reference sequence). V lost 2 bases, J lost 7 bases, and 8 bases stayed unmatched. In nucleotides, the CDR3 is TGTGCCAGCAGTTTAGGGGGAACAGGGGGCAGTGGCTACACCTTC. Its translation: CASSLGGTGGSGYTF.

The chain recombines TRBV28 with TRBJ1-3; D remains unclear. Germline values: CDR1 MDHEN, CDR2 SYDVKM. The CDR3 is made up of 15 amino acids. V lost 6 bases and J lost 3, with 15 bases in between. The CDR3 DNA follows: TGTGCCAGCAGCTGGCTAGGAGCACGTGGAAACACCATATATTTT. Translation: CASSWLGARGNTIYF.

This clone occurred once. The DNA of the CDR3 is TGTGCCAGTAGAGCCGGGACAGGGGCCTACGAGCAGTACTTC. Protein sequence: CASRAGTGAYEQYF. The V and J genes are TRBV19 and TRBJ2-7; 10 bases fit TRBD1. Germline CDR1 and CDR2: LNHDA and SQIVND (reference sequence). V shed 6 bases and J 2 bases; nucleotides not matched to a gene: 4. The CDR3 sequence is 14 residues long.

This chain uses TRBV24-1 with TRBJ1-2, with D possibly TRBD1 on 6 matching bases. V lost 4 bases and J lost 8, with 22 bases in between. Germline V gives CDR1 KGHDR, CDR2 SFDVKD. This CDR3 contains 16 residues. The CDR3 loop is CATSESAGGGFEGYTF. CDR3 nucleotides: TGTGCCACCAGTGAAAGCGCGGGGGGCGGTTTTGAAGGCTACACCTTC.

This chain's CDR3 is CASRQQPPAAEKLFF. CDR3 nucleotides: TGTGCCAGCAGACAACAACCCCCGGCGGCTGAAAAACTGTTTTTT. The rearrangement uses TRBV28 and TRBJ1-4; D gene unclear. CDR3 length: 15 residues. V was cut by 6 bases and J by 7 bases, with 18 bases left in between. The germline V gene encodes CDR1 MDHEN and CDR2 SYDVKM.

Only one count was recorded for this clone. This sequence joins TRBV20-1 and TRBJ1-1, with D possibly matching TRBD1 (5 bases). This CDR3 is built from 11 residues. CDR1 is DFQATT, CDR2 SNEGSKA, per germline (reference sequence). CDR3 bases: TGCAGCCAACAGGAGAACACTGAAGCTTTCTTT. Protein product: CSQQENTEAFF.

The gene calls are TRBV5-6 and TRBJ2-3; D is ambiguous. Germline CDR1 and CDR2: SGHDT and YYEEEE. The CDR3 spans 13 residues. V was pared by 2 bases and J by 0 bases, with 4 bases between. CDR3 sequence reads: CASSFQSTDTQYF. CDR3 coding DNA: TGTGCCAGCAGCTTCCAGAGCACAGATACGCAGTATTTT.

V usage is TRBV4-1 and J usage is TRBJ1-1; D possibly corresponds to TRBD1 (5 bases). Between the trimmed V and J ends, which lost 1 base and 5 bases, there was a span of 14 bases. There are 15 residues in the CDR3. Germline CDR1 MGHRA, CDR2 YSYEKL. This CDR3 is CASSQAPGGGTEAFF. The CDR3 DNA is TGCGCCAGCAGCCAAGCCCCCGGGGGGGGTACTGAAGCTTTCTTT.

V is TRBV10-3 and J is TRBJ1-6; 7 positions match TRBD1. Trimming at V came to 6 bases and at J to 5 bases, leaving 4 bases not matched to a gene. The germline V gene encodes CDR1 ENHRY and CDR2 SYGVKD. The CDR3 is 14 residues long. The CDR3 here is CAISAGTDNSPLHF. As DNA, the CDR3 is TGTGCCATCAGCGCCGGGACAGATAATTCACCCCTCCACTTT.

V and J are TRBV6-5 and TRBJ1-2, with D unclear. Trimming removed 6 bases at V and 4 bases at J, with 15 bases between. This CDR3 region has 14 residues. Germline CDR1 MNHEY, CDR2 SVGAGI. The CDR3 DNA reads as TGTGCCAGCAGGAGAGCGGGTTTGGGCTATGGCTACACCTTC. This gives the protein CASRRAGLGYGYTF.

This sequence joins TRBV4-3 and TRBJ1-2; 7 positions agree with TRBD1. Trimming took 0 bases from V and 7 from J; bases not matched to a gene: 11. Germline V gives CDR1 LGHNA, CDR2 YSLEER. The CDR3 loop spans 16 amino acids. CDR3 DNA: TGCGCCAGCAGCCAAGATTCTCCAGGGGGATACCGTGGCTACACCTTC. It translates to CASSQDSPGGYRGYTF.

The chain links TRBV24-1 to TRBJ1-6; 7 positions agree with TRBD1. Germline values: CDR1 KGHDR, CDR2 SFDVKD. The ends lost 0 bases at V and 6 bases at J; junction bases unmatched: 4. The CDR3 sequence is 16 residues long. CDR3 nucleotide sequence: TGTGCCACCAGTGATTTGAAGACAGGGACTAATTCACCCCTCCACTTT. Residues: CATSDLKTGTNSPLHF.

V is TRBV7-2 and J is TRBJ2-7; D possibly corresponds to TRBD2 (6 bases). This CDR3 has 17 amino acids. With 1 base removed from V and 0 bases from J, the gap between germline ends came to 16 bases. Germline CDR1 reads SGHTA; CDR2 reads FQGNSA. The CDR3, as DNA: TGTGCCAGCAGCTTAGAGGATCGCGGGGATACCTCCTACGAGCAGTACTTC. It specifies CASSLEDRGDTSYEQYF.

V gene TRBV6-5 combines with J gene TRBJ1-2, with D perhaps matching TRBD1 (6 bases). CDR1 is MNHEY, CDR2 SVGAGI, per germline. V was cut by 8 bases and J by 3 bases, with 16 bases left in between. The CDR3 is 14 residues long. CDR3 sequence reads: CASSMLGADYGYTF. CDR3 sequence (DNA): TGTGCCAGCTCGATGTTGGGGGCTGACTATGGCTACACCTTC.

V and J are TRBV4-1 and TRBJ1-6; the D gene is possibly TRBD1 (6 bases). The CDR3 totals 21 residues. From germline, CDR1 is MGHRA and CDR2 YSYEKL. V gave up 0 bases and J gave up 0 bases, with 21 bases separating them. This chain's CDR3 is CASSQEGGPADRSSYNSPLHF. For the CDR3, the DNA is TGCGCCAGCAGCCAAGAAGGAGGCCCCGCAGACAGGAGCTCCTATAATTCACCCCTCCACTTT.

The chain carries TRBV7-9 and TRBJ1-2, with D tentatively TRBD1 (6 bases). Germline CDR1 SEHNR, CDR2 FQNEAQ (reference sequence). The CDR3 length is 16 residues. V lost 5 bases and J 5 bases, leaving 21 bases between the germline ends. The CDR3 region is CASSAPDRPSDYGYTF. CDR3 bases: TGTGCCAGCAGCGCACCGGACAGACCAAGTGATTATGGCTACACCTTC.